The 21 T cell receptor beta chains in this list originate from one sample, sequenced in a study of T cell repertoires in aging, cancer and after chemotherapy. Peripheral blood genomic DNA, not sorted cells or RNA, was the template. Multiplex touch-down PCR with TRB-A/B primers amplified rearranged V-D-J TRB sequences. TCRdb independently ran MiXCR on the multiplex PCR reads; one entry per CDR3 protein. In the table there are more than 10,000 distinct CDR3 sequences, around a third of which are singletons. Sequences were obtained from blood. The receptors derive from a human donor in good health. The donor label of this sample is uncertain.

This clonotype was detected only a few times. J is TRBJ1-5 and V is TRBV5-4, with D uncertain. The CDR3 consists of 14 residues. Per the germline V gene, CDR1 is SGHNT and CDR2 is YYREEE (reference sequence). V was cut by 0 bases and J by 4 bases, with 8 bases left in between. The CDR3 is CASSLAGNNQPQHF. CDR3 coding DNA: TGTGCCAGCAGCTTGGCGGGGAATAATCAGCCCCAGCATTTT.

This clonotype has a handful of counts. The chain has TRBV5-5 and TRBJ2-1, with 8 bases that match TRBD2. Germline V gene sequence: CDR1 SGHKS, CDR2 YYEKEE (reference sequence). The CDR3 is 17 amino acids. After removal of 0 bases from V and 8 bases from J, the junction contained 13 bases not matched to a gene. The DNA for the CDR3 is TGTGCCAGCAGCTTGGCCAGGCTCGGACTAGCAGTCCATGAGCAGTTCTTC. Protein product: CASSLARLGLAVHEQFF.

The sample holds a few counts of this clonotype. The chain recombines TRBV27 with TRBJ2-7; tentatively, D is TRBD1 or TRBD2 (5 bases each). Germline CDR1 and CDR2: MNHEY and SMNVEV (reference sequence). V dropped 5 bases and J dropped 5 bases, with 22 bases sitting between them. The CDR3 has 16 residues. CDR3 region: CASSAFPGTLRDEQYF. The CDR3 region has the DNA TGTGCCAGCAGTGCCTTCCCCGGGACCCTGAGAGACGAGCAGTACTTC.

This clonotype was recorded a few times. In nucleotides, the CDR3 is TGTGCCAGTAGTACCCCGGACAGGGGACTGAACACTGAAGCTTTCTTT. Residues: CASSTPDRGLNTEAFF. This chain joins TRBV19 and TRBJ1-1; 9 nucleotides agree with TRBD1. The germline V gene has CDR1 LNHDA and CDR2 SQIVND (reference sequence). The CDR3 sequence is 16 residues long. Trimming took 4 bases from V and 0 from J; bases not matched to a gene: 6.

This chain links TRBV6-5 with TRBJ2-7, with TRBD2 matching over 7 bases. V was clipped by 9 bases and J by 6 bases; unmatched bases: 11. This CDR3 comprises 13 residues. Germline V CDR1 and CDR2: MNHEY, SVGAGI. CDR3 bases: TGTGCCAGTGTAAAGGGGACTATCGGCGAGCAGTACTTC. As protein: CASVKGTIGEQYF.

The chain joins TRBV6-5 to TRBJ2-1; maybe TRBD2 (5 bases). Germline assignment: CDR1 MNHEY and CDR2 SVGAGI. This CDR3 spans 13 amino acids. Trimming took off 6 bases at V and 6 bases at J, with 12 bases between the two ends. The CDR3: CASRDSAPNEQFF. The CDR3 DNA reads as TGTGCCAGCAGGGACTCAGCCCCCAATGAGCAGTTCTTC.

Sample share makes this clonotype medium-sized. The DNA of the CDR3 is TGCAGCGTTGCACCGGGCTCCTACGAGCAGTACTTC. As protein: CSVAPGSYEQYF. The chain is built from TRBV29-1 and TRBJ2-7; D call uncertain. The CDR3 extends over 12 amino acids. V lost 4 bases and J 0 bases, leaving 7 bases between the germline ends. The germline gives CDR1 SQVTM, CDR2 ANQGSEA.

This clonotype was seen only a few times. CDR3 amino acids: CASSLGPGPGHEQYF. CDR3 sequence (DNA): TGTGCCAGCAGTTTAGGTCCCGGCCCGGGCCACGAGCAGTACTTC. The chain joins TRBV27 to TRBJ2-7; D is uncertain. The V and J ends lost 2 bases and 5 bases respectively, with 16 bases between them. Germline assignment: CDR1 MNHEY and CDR2 SMNVEV (reference sequence). CDR3 length: 15 amino acids.

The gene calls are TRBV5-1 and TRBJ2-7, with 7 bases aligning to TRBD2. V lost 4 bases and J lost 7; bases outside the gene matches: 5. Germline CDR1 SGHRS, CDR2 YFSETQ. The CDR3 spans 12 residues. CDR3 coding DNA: TGCGCCAGCAGCAAGGGGACTACGGAGCAGTACTTC. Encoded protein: CASSKGTTEQYF. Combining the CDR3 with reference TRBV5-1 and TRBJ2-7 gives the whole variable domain KAGVTQTPRYLIKTRGQQVTLSCSPISGHRSVSWYQQTPGQGLQFLFEYFSETQRNKGNFPGRFSGRQFSNSRSEMNVSTLELGDSALYLCASSKGTTEQYFGPGTRLTVT.

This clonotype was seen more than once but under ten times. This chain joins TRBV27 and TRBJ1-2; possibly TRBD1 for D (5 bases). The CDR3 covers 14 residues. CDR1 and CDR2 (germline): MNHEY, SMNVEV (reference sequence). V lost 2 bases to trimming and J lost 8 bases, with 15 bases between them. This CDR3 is CASSLGDGRRGYTF. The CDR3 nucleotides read TGTGCCAGCAGTTTAGGGGACGGGAGGCGCGGCTACACCTTC.

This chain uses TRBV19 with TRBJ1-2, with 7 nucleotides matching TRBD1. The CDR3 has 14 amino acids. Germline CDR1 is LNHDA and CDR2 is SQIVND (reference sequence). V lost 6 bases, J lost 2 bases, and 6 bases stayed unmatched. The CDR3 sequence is CASSRGGVNYGYTF. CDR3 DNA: TGTGCCAGTAGCCGAGGGGGCGTCAACTATGGCTACACCTTC.

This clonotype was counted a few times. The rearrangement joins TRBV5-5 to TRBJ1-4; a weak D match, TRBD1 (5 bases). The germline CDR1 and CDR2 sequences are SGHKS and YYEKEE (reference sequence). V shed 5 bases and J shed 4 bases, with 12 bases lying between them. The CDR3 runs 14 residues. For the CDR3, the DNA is TGTGCCAGCAGTAGGGAGGGACTTAATGAAAAACTGTTTTTT. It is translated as CASSREGLNEKLFF.

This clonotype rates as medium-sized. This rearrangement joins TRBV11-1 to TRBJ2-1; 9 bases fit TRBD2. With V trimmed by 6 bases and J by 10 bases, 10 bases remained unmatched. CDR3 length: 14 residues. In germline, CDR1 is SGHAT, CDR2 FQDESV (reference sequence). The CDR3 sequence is CASRPGLAFHEQFF. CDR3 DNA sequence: TGTGCCAGCAGACCGGGACTAGCATTTCACGAGCAGTTCTTC.

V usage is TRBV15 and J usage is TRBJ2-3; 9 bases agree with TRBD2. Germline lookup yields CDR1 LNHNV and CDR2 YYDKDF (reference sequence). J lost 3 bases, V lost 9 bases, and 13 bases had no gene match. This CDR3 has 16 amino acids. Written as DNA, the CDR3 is TGTGCCACAGCGGTGAGGCTAGCGGGGTTGACAGATACGCAGTATTTT. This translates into CATAVRLAGLTDTQYF.

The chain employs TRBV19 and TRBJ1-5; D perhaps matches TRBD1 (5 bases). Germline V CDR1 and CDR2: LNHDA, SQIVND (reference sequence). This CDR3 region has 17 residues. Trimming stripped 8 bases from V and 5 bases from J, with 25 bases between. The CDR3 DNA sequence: TGTGCCAGTGGTCGGCCGGCAGGGACGGGTTTACATCAGCCCCAGCATTTT. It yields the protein CASGRPAGTGLHQPQHF.

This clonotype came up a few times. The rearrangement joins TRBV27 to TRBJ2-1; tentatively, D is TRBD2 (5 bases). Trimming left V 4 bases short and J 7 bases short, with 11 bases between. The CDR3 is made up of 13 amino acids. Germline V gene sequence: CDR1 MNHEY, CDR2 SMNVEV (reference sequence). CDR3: CASSWEYGNEQFF. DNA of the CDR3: TGTGCCAGCAGTTGGGAGTATGGGAATGAGCAGTTCTTC.

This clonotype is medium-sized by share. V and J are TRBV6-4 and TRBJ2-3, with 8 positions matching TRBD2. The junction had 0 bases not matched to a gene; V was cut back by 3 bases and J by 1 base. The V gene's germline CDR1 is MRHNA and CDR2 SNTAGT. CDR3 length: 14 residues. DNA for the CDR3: TGTGCCAGCAGTGAGCGGGGGGGCACAGATACGCAGTATTTT. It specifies CASSERGGTDTQYF.

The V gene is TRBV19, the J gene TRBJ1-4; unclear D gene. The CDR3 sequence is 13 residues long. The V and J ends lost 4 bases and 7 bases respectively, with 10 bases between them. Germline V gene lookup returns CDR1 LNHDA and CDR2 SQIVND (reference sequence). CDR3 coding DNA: TGTGCCAGTAGTAAGGCCAGAGGTGAAAAACTGTTTTTT. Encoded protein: CASSKARGEKLFF.

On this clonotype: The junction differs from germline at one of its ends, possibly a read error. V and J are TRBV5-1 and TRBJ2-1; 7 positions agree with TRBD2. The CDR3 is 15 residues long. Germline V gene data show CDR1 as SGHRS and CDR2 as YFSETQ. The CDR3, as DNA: TGCGCCAGCAGCTTGACTGGCGGGAGTGGCGATGAGCAGTTATTC. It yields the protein CASSLTGGSGDEQLF.

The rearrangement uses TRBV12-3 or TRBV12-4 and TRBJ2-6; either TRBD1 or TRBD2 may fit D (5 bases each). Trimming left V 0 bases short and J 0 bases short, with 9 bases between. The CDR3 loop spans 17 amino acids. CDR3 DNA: TGTGCCAGCAGTTTAGCGCTTGGGGGCTCTGGGGCCAACGTCCTGACTTTC. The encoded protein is CASSLALGGSGANVLTF.

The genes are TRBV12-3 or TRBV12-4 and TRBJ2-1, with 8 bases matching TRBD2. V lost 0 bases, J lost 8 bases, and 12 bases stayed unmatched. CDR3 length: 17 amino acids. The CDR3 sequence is CASSLAQEAGVPDEQFF. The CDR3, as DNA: TGTGCCAGCAGTTTAGCGCAGGAAGCGGGAGTACCAGATGAGCAGTTCTTC.